The next 2 T cell receptor beta chains were all read from a single sample in a study of cytomegalovirus exposure and HLA in healthy donors. The PCR made use of 60 Vbeta and 13 Jbeta primers. TCRdb keeps only in-frame clones here, not all; method: immunoSEQ multiplex PCR. The sample lists about 190,000 clones; over 75% were seen once. Sequencing input: PBMCs. These receptors all come from a man in his forties in good health and CMV-seropositive.

The chain carries TRBV19 and TRBJ2-5, with a weak D call TRBD1 (5 bases). The V and J ends lost 6 bases and 5 bases respectively, with 10 bases between them. The CDR3 is made up of 12 amino acids. The germline V gene has CDR1 LNHDA and CDR2 SQIVND (reference sequence). The CDR3 protein is CASSQGRETQYF. The CDR3 DNA reads as TGTGCCAGTAGCCAGGGCCGGGAGACCCAGTACTTC.

V gene TRBV6-5 combines with J gene TRBJ2-3; D perhaps matches TRBD2 (6 bases). V gave up 6 bases and J gave up 0 bases, with 10 bases separating them. The germline V gene has CDR1 MNHEY and CDR2 SVGAGI. The CDR3 is made up of 14 amino acids. CDR3 sequence (DNA): TGTGCCAGCAGGGGCGGGGTGAGCACAGATACGCAGTATTTT. Translated, it gives CASRGGVSTDTQYF.